The 10 T cell receptor beta chains in this list originate from one sample, sequenced in a study of response to subunit inactivated influenza vaccine. MiXCR was run by TCRdb on the RT-PCR reads, yielding one entry per CDR3 protein. The sample lists roughly 540,000 distinct CDR3 sequences; around 21% were seen once. This sample also appeared in a second study, on T cells expressing NK-cell markers. Per that paper: Beta-chain TCR cDNA was generated via 5'RACE template switching with UMIs.

The material sequenced was CD4+ T cells sorted from PBMCs, taken roughly 13 days after vaccination. Every receptor here comes from a man between 50 and 59 years old who received an inactivated influenza vaccine.

This clonotype has at least ten counts. The CDR3 DNA is TGTGCCAGCAGCTCTAGGCTCGGTGGCACAGATACGCAGTATTTT. Protein: CASSSRLGGTDTQYF. The J gene is TRBJ2-3, the V gene TRBV12-3 or TRBV12-4; no reliable D call. V dropped 6 bases and J dropped 1 base, with 14 bases sitting between them. The length of the CDR3 is 15 residues.

This rearrangement joins TRBV20-1 to TRBJ2-7, with 7 nucleotides matching TRBD2. Looked up from germline, CDR1 is DFQATT and CDR2 is SNEGSKA (reference sequence). The CDR3 loop spans 15 amino acids. V was pared by 3 bases and J by 3 bases, with 11 bases of the junction left unmatched. This CDR3 is CSASTPVGGNYEQYF. The CDR3 DNA reads TGCAGTGCTAGCACCCCCGTCGGGGGGAACTACGAGCAGTACTTC.

This clonotype was recorded many times. The chain combines TRBV9 with TRBJ2-7; 12 nucleotides agree with TRBD2. After removal of 3 bases from V and 6 bases from J, the junction contained 7 bases not matched to a gene. Germline V gene data show CDR1 as SGDLS and CDR2 as YYNGEE. This CDR3 is built from 15 residues. Written as DNA, the CDR3 is TGTGCCAGCAGCGCTCTAGCGGGGGGGCTCGGCGAGCAGTACTTC. This sequence encodes CASSALAGGLGEQYF.

The V gene is TRBV20-1, the J gene TRBJ1-2; 8 bases fit TRBD1. Germline values: CDR1 DFQATT, CDR2 SNEGSKA (reference sequence). Losses at the gene ends were 0 bases for V and 7 bases for J; bases not matched to a gene: 7. CDR3 size: 14 residues. CDR3 coding DNA: TGCAGTGCTAGAGATCCGCAGGGGGCTCGTGGCTACACCTTC. Amino acids: CSARDPQGARGYTF.

This clonotype was observed a handful of times. The chain has TRBV5-6 and TRBJ2-1; tentative D call: TRBD1 (6 bases). The germline V gene encodes CDR1 SGHDT and CDR2 YYEEEE. Trimming left V 3 bases short and J 9 bases short, with 13 bases between. CDR3 size: 13 residues. The CDR3 is CASSSLLGGEQFF. CDR3 in DNA: TGTGCCAGCAGCTCCCTCCTAGGGGGTGAGCAGTTCTTC. The full variable domain, completed using reference TRBV5-6 and TRBJ2-1, is DAGVTQSPTHLIKTRGQQVTLRCSPKSGHDTVSWYQQALGQGPQFIFQYYEEEERQRGNFPDRFSGHQFPNYSSELNVNALLLGDSALYLCASSSLLGGEQFFGPGTRLTVL.

The V gene is TRBV12-3 or TRBV12-4, the J gene TRBJ1-2; D is perhaps TRBD1 (5 bases). This CDR3 is 15 amino acids long. The germline V and J ends were trimmed by 5 bases and 7 bases, with 20 bases remaining between them. CDR3 protein: CASSTTGTLASGYTF. The CDR3 DNA sequence: TGTGCCAGCAGTACAACGGGGACGCTGGCGTCTGGCTACACCTTC.

This clonotype occurred a few times. The CDR3 DNA sequence: TGTGCCATCAGCGCGACTAGAAGCACAGATACGCAGTATTTT. As protein: CAISATRSTDTQYF. The rearrangement links TRBV10-3 to TRBJ2-3, with a possible D match to TRBD2 (6 bases). Trimming cost V 6 bases and J 0 bases, with 10 bases left between them. The CDR3 is 14 amino acids. In germline, CDR1 is ENHRY, CDR2 SYGVKD.

The chain uses TRBV19 and TRBJ2-2; D is unresolved. The ends were cut back, 5 bases at V and 5 bases at J, with 9 bases in the middle. This CDR3 comprises 13 residues. Germline CDR1 reads LNHDA; CDR2 reads SQIVND (reference sequence). Written as DNA, the CDR3 is TGTGCCAGTAGTGGGCCTGGTACCGGGGAGCTGTTTTTT. Translating gives CASSGPGTGELFF.

This rearrangement joins TRBV4-2 to TRBJ1-1, with D unresolved. The CDR3 has 17 amino acids. Looked up from germline, CDR1 is LGHNA and CDR2 is YNFKEQ. The V end was cut by 3 bases, the J end by 4 bases, with 21 bases between. CDR3 residues: CASSHEEGRVEATEAFF. The CDR3 nucleotides are TGTGCCAGCAGCCATGAGGAGGGCCGGGTGGAGGCCACTGAAGCTTTCTTT.

The rearrangement uses TRBV5-1 and TRBJ1-2; D remains unclear. Germline CDR1 and CDR2: SGHRS and YFSETQ. The CDR3 spans 14 residues. V lost 0 bases, J lost 5 bases, and 11 bases lay in between. CDR3 nucleotides: TGCGCCAGCAGCTTGGAAGGGTTTACTTATGGCTACACCTTC. It translates to CASSLEGFTYGYTF.